Listed below are T cell receptor beta chains from one sample, sequenced in a study of cytomegalovirus exposure and HLA in healthy donors. Clones were sequenced by immunoSEQ multiplex PCR, and TCRdb holds only the in-frame ones, with some missing. The sample contains approximately 160,000 clones, 75% to 90% of which appear only once. The sample consisted of PBMCs. The source of these receptors is a girl aged 2 to 9 in good health and CMV-seropositive. CDR3s include the opening cysteine and the closing phenylalanine or tryptophan. Each record gives: V gene, D gene, J gene, clone size, CDR3 DNA, CDR3 protein. D genes are given only for firm matches. The size of a clone is reported for some rows only, either as once, few or many, or as a class for expanded clones.

TRBV5-1	-	TRBJ1-1	-	TGCGCCAGCAGCTTGGGCGCAGGAATTTTGAACACTGAAGCTTTCTTT	CASSLGAGILNTEAFF
TRBV28	-	TRBJ2-3	few	TGTGCCAGCAGACTAGGACGGAGGGTCTCTAGCACAGATACGCAGTATTTT	CASRLGRRVSSTDTQYF
TRBV5-4	-	TRBJ2-1	-	TGTGCCAGCAGCTTGAGCGATGAGCAGTTCTTC	CASSLSDEQFF
TRBV27	TRBD2	TRBJ2-1	-	TGTGCCAGCAGTTTGGAGCGGGAGGGAAACAATGAGCAGTTCTTC	CASSLEREGNNEQFF
TRBV6-1	TRBD1	TRBJ2-7	once	TGTGCCAGCAGTCAGACCGGGACAGGGGCGGACGAGCAGTACTTC	CASSQTGTGADEQYF
TRBV2	TRBD2	TRBJ2-3	few	TGTGCCAGCAGTGGGACTAGCGGGAGGGCATGGGATACGCAGTATTTT	CASSGTSGRAWDTQYF
TRBV2	TRBD1	TRBJ1-2	-	TGTGCCAGCAGTGCAACGACAGGGGGCGGGTATGGCTACACCTTC	CASSATTGGGYGYTF
TRBV5-1	TRBD1	TRBJ2-5	-	TGCGCCAGCAGCGACAGGGTTCGGCAAGAGACCCAGTACTTC	CASSDRVRQETQYF
TRBV29-1	TRBD1	TRBJ2-3	-	TGCAGCGTTGAAAGTCGGGACAGGGAATATACGCAGTATTTT	CSVESRDREYTQYF
TRBV27	TRBD2	TRBJ2-3	-	TGTGCCAGCAGTTTAACTAGCGCGAGCACAGATACGCAGTATTTT	CASSLTSASTDTQYF
TRBV28	-	TRBJ2-6	-	TGTGCCAGCAGTTTGATCGGGAACGGGGCCAACGTCCTGACTTTC	CASSLIGNGANVLTF